The 7 T cell receptor beta chains below were found in one sample sequenced in a study of blood T cell repertoires in COVID-19. The repertoire was sequenced with immunoSEQ multiplex PCR; TCRdb's copy has only in-frame clones and lacks some. Of about 78,000 clones listed, around 91% were seen once; the top ten hold 4.3%. The sequenced sample was peripheral blood. The receptors come from a woman older than 75 with active or convalescent COVID-19.

This chain links TRBV20-1 with TRBJ1-1; unclear D gene. Germline assignment: CDR1 DFQATT and CDR2 SNEGSKA (reference sequence). The CDR3 has 13 residues. Trimming removed 3 bases at V and 4 bases at J, with 12 bases between. The CDR3 sequence: CSASPRVTTEAFF. In nucleotides, the CDR3 is TGCAGTGCTAGTCCACGGGTGACCACTGAAGCTTTCTTT.

The rearrangement joins TRBV7-5 to TRBJ2-2; the D call in the table, TRBD1, was not verified against the DNA. TRBV7-5 has pseudogene status. This CDR3 is built from 18 residues. In DNA, the CDR3 is TGTGCCAGAAGCCTTCAGATTCGGACAGTTAAAATTCCCGGGGAGCTGTTTTTT. It encodes CARSLQIRTVKIPGELFF.

The chain has TRBV18 and TRBJ1-1; D gene uncertain. The ends were cut back, 2 bases at V and 4 bases at J, with 11 bases in the middle. Germline V gene data show CDR1 as KGHSH and CDR2 as LQKENI. This CDR3 region has 14 residues. The CDR3 sequence: CASSPVGGSTEAFF. The CDR3 region has the DNA TGTGCCAGCTCACCAGTCGGAGGGTCCACTGAAGCTTTCTTT.

This rearrangement joins TRBV29-1 to TRBJ2-5, with 8 bases matching TRBD2. Per germline, CDR1 SQVTM and CDR2 ANQGSEA. The CDR3 is made up of 14 amino acids. Germline trimming cut 0 bases from V and 5 bases from J; bases unmatched to any gene: 5. For the CDR3, the DNA is TGCAGCGTTGAAGATCGGAGACTAGCGGAGACCCAGTACTTC. This translates into CSVEDRRLAETQYF.

V usage is TRBV28 and J usage is TRBJ2-7, with 8 bases matching TRBD1. The CDR3 has 13 residues. Looked up from germline, CDR1 is MDHEN and CDR2 is SYDVKM. The V segment lost 8 bases and the J segment 4 bases; nucleotides outside the gene matches: 7. The CDR3 nucleotides are TGTGCCAGCCGGACAGGGAGGCATTACGAGCAGTACTTC. Translated, it gives CASRTGRHYEQYF. The whole variable domain, filled in from reference TRBV28 and TRBJ2-7, reads DVKVTQSSRYLVKRTGEKVFLECVQDMDHENMFWYRQDPGLGLRLIYFSYDVKMKEKGDIPEGYSVSREKKERFSLILESASTNQTSMYLCASRTGRHYEQYFGPGTRLTVT.

This chain's CDR3 is CASSESLAGAWNEQFF. CDR3 bases: TGCGCCAGCAGTGAGTCTTTAGCGGGAGCTTGGAATGAGCAGTTCTTC. This chain connects TRBV10-2 to TRBJ2-1, with 9 bases identical to TRBD2. Germline trimming cut 0 bases from V and 7 bases from J; bases unmatched to any gene: 7. Germline assignment: CDR1 WSHSY and CDR2 SAAADI. This CDR3 is built from 16 residues.

The V and J genes are TRBV7-9 and TRBJ1-6; tentative D call: TRBD1 (6 bases). The CDR3 covers 13 residues. Between the trimmed V and J ends, which lost 5 bases and 6 bases, there was a span of 8 bases. Germline V gives CDR1 SEHNR, CDR2 FQNEAQ (reference sequence). CDR3 nucleotides: TGTGCCAGCAGCGGACAGACTAATTCACCCCTCCACTTT. It codes for CASSGQTNSPLHF.